The source of this T cell receptor beta chain is a study of human T cells and chemical hapten exposure. Overall study results and limits: As patch test score rose, PT1 expanded TCR counts tended to rise as well.

This sample's time point: patch test 3, about 24 weeks after DPC sensitization. The treatment is: therapeutic diphenylcyclopropenone sensitization with weekly scalp DPC. Someone pulled total RNA out of unfractionated whole blood. This clonotype was detected many times. No antigen is known for it. This CDR3 is built from 15 residues. The V and J ends lost 5 bases and 4 bases, in that order; junction bases with no gene match: 6. Germline CDR1 MNHEY, CDR2 SMNVEV (reference sequence). Via MiXCR, TCRdb re-called the RACE reads, giving one row per CDR3 protein. Of some 39,000 distinct CDR3 sequences listed, more than 8% were seen once; the top ten hold about 27%.

This rearrangement joins TRBV27 to TRBJ2-1; 9 bases fit TRBD2. The material was whole blood, obtained in connection with sensitization to the hapten diphenylcyclopropenone (DPC). The origin of this receptor is a middle-aged man with alopecia areata. Some clones in this sample may be carry-over from other donors' samples. The CDR3 spells CASSRGRAGYNEQFF. CDR3 DNA: TGTGCCAGCAGTCGCGGGAGGGCCGGTTACAATGAGCAGTTCTTC.